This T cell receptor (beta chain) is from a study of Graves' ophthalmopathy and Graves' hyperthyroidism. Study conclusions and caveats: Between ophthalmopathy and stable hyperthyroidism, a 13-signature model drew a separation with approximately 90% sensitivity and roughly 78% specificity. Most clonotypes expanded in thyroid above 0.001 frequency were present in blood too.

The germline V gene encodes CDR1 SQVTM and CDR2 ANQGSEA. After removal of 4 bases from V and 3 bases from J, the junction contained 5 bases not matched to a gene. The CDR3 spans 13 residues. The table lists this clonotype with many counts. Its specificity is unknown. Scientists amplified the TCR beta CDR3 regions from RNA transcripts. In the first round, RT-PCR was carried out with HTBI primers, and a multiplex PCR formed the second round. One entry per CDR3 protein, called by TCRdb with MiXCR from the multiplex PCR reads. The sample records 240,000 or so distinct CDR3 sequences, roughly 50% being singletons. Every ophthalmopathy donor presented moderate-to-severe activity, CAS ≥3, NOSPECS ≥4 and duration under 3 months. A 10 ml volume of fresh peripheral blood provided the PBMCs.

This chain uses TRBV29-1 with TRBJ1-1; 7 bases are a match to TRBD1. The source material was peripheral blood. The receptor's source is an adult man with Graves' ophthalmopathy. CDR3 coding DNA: TGCAGCGTTGTAACAGGGGAAGACACTGAAGCTTTCTTT. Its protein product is CSVVTGEDTEAFF. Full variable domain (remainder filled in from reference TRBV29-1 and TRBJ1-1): SAVISQKPSRDICQRGTSLTIQCQVDSQVTMMFWYRQQPGQSLTLIATANQGSEATYESGFVIDKFPISRPNLTFSTLTVSNMSPEDSSIYLCSVVTGEDTEAFFGQGTRLTVV.